A single sample is the source of the 2 T cell receptor beta chains below, sequenced in a study of T cells in Graves' hyperthyroidism and ophthalmopathy. Regions amplified from RNA transcripts were the TCR beta CDR3 regions. TCR CDR3 underwent first-round RT-PCR with the HTBI primer set. TCRdb used MiXCR to reprocess the multiplex PCR reads, holding one entry per CDR3 protein. The sample has under 300,000 distinct CDR3 sequences, less than 30% seen once. The sample taken for sequencing was blood. The receptors here all came from a man in his forties or fifties with Graves' hyperthyroidism that later progressed to Graves' ophthalmopathy.

This clonotype was seen ten or more times. The chain recombines TRBV5-1 with TRBJ2-7, with D unclear. V lost 0 bases and J lost 4, with 11 bases in between. Looked up from germline, CDR1 is SGHRS and CDR2 is YFSETQ. The CDR3 runs to 14 residues. CDR3 in amino acids: CASSLEDGSYEQYF. The CDR3 DNA follows: TGCGCCAGCAGCTTGGAGGACGGCTCTTACGAGCAGTACTTC.

There are many counts of this clonotype. This chain uses TRBV12-5 with TRBJ2-7; D unclear. V was trimmed by 5 bases and J by 7 bases, leaving 21 bases between them. CDR1 LGHNT and CDR2 FRNRAP come from the germline V gene. The CDR3 has 15 amino acids. The CDR3 DNA reads as TGTGCTAGTGGTGACGCGGCGCCTTATACCTGGGAGCAGTACTTC. Its protein is CASGDAAPYTWEQYF. The full variable domain, with the rest looked up from reference TRBV12-5 and TRBJ2-7, is DARVTQTPRHKVTEMGQEVTMRCQPILGHNTVFWYRQTMMQGLELLAYFRNRAPLDDSGMPKDRFSAEMPDATLATLKIQPSEPRDSAVYFCASGDAAPYTWEQYFGPGTRLTVT.